This passage covers 7 T cell receptor beta chains from one sample sequenced in a study of T cells after posttransplantation cyclophosphamide. Some clones are missing from TCRdb's copy, which holds only in-frame ones; the method was immunoSEQ multiplex PCR. The profile shows around 20,000 clones, 95% to 98% of them singletons. Cells defined as naive were viable CD3+CD4+ or CD3+CD8+ and CCR7+CD45RA+CD45RO-CD95-CD27+CD28+. The sample was naive CD4+ T cells sorted from PBMCs. These receptors were collected from a man in his forties in good health, CMV-negative, and a related stem cell transplant donor.

The V gene is TRBV19, the J gene TRBJ2-5; 8 nucleotides match TRBD1. Germline V gene data show CDR1 as LNHDA and CDR2 as SQIVND (reference sequence). Trimming removed 4 bases from V and 0 bases from J; junction bases left unmatched: 4. The CDR3 is made up of 15 amino acids. The CDR3 protein is CASSNRQGYQETQYF. DNA of the CDR3: TGTGCCAGTAGTAATAGACAGGGGTACCAAGAGACCCAGTACTTC.

The chain combines TRBV11-2 with TRBJ2-5, with TRBD1 matching over 10 bases. V trimming: 1 base; J trimming: 7 bases; junction bases outside the gene matches: 6. This CDR3 spans 15 amino acids. Germline assignment: CDR1 SGHAT and CDR2 FQNNGV. The CDR3: CASSLADRGARTQYF. The DNA for the CDR3 is TGTGCCAGCAGCTTAGCGGACAGGGGGGCCAGGACCCAGTACTTC.

A single count supports this clone. The CDR3 loop is CASSSLRDYYGYTF. CDR3 DNA sequence: TGTGCCAGCAGCTCCCTACGGGACTACTATGGCTACACCTTC. The chain combines TRBV5-4 with TRBJ1-2, with D perhaps matching TRBD1 (5 bases). V dropped 3 bases and J dropped 3 bases, with 12 bases sitting between them. Germline assignment: CDR1 SGHNT and CDR2 YYREEE (reference sequence). There are 14 residues in the CDR3.

This chain joins TRBV28 and TRBJ2-5; a weak D match, TRBD1 (5 bases). Looked up from germline, CDR1 is MDHEN and CDR2 is SYDVKM. The V gene lost 7 bases and the J gene lost 3 bases, with 18 bases spanning the gap. There are 15 residues in the CDR3. The CDR3 sequence is CASTPQGRFEETQYF. Here the CDR3 DNA reads TGTGCCAGCACGCCTCAGGGAAGGTTTGAAGAGACCCAGTACTTC. The full variable domain, in which reference TRBV28 and TRBJ2-5 provide the parts outside the CDR3, is DVKVTQSSRYLVKRTGEKVFLECVQDMDHENMFWYRQDPGLGLRLIYFSYDVKMKEKGDIPEGYSVSREKKERFSLILESASTNQTSMYLCASTPQGRFEETQYFGPGTRLLVL.

The chain carries TRBV29-1 and TRBJ2-2; 8 positions match TRBD2. The CDR3 is 14 amino acids. Germline values: CDR1 SQVTM, CDR2 ANQGSEA. Unmatched junction bases numbered 5, after V lost 5 bases and J lost 3 bases. The CDR3: CSVRLGRDTGELFF. Written as DNA, the CDR3 is TGCAGCGTTCGCCTCGGGAGGGACACCGGGGAGCTGTTTTTT.

V gene TRBV4-2 combines with J gene TRBJ2-7, with 7 bases matching TRBD2. CDR1 and CDR2 (germline): LGHNA, YNFKEQ. With V trimmed by 0 bases and J by 2 bases, 4 bases remained unmatched. CDR3 length: 15 amino acids. CDR3 in amino acids: CASSQDGGGAYEQYF. The CDR3 region has the DNA TGTGCCAGCAGCCAAGATGGTGGGGGGGCCTACGAGCAGTACTTC.

The chain carries TRBV2 and TRBJ1-3; D might be TRBD1 (5 bases). Trimming shortened V by 6 bases and J by 5 bases, and 8 bases separated the two germline ends. The CDR3 spans 12 residues. CDR1 and CDR2 (germline): SNHLY, FYNNEI. CDR3 region: CASRGERNTIYF. DNA for the CDR3: TGTGCCAGCAGAGGGGAAAGAAACACCATATATTTT.